This T cell receptor beta chain stems from a study of cytomegalovirus exposure and HLA in healthy donors. Overall study: The same platform was used for the 110 or so validation repertoires and the roughly 670 first-cohort repertoires, a later analysis reported.

Study-wide points: Associated with cytomegalovirus, according to the listing, were around 170 TCR beta chains.

The CDR3 extends over 10 amino acids. Germline V gives CDR1 SQVTM, CDR2 ANQGSEA. Trimming shortened V by 4 bases and J by 10 bases, and 8 bases separated the two germline ends. TCRdb's table, derived via immunoSEQ multiplex PCR, lists solely in-frame clones and lacks some. The data show under 95,000 clones, 85% to 95% seen once. Turning to this clone: As yet, its antigen is unknown.

Sequenced material: PBMCs. This receptor was obtained from a woman under 30 in good health and CMV-seronegative. The chain joins TRBV29-1 to TRBJ2-1; D gene unclear. The CDR3 bases are TGCAGCGTTGCCGCAGGAGAGCAGTTCTTC. Protein: CSVAAGEQFF.